The rows below give T cell receptor beta chains drawn from one sample of a study of cytomegalovirus exposure and HLA in healthy donors. The data were produced by immunoSEQ multiplex PCR, yet TCRdb's version contains in-frame clones alone and is incomplete. This repertoire shows roughly 87,000 clones, around 79% found once; its top ten account for roughly 14%. The sequencing sample was made of PBMCs. All receptors derive from a woman aged 35 to 49 in good health and CMV-seropositive. The CDR3 runs from the conserved cysteine through the conserved F or W.

J: TRBJ2-7; V: TRBV6-1; CDR3: CASSEVVQDEQYF
J: TRBJ2-1; V: TRBV30; CDR3: CAWSVQAGRHEQFF
J: TRBJ2-2; V: TRBV9; CDR3: CASSPPLGEPNTGELFF
J: TRBJ2-1; V: TRBV5-1; CDR3: CASFRQYNEQFF
J: TRBJ1-3; V: TRBV6-1; CDR3: CASSERAGNTIYF
J: TRBJ2-6; V: TRBV5-1; CDR3: CASSLDSRGPSSGANVLTF
J: TRBJ2-1; V: TRBV30; CDR3: CAWNSGSAYNEQFF
J: TRBJ1-2; V: TRBV30; CDR3: CAWTSYSGGGCTF
J: TRBJ1-1; V: TRBV4-3; CDR3: CASSQDIGDMVAAEAFF
J: NA; V: TRBV19; CDR3: CASSIASGQYEQYF
J: TRBJ1-2; V: TRBV30; CDR3: CAWTPGGHYGYTF
J: TRBJ2-1; V: TRBV5-4; CDR3: CASSPTGTGYNEQFF
J: TRBJ2-6; V: TRBV7-7; CDR3: CASSPTGSSGANVLTF
J: TRBJ1-4; V: TRBV18; CDR3: CASSPPGAGKLFF
J: TRBJ2-7; V: TRBV28; CDR3: CASRAGRYEQYF
J: TRBJ1-2; V: TRBV6-5; CDR3: CASSSPGQGMNGYTF
J: TRBJ2-7; V: TRBV13; CDR3: CASSSIGGADYEQYF
J: NA; V: TRBV2; CDR3: CASTGQGRYEQYF
J: TRBJ2-2; V: TRBV30; CDR3: CAWSVVVRANTGELFF
J: TRBJ1-5; V: TRBV12-5; CDR3: CASGNRQGKVGSTQSNQPQHF
J: TRBJ2-7; V: TRBV6-6; CDR3: CASSLSESEQYF
J: TRBJ1-5; V: TRBV19; CDR3: CASSLTGSNQPQHF
J: TRBJ2-7; V: TRBV7-2; CDR3: CASSFGGSSYEQYF
J: TRBJ1-5; V: TRBV27; CDR3: CASSSSRKGGNQPQHF
J: TRBJ2-3; V: TRBV4-2; CDR3: CASSQRLAGSPSADTQYF
J: TRBJ2-7; V: TRBV7-6; CDR3: CASSSLPDSSYEQYF
J: TRBJ2-7; V: TRBV18; CDR3: CASSPTITYEQYF
J: TRBJ1-4; V: TRBV30; CDR3: CASDRGWNVGNEKLFF
J: TRBJ2-7; V: TRBV10-3; CDR3: CAISWDSSYEQYF
J: TRBJ2-7; V: TRBV27; CDR3: CASSRQGQFYEQYF
J: TRBJ2-7; V: TRBV6-5; CDR3: CASSYISGSYEQYF
J: TRBJ2-3; V: TRBV28; CDR3: CASSSRDRLGDTQYF
J: TRBJ2-7; V: TRBV11-1; CDR3: CASSRTSGRRINEQYF